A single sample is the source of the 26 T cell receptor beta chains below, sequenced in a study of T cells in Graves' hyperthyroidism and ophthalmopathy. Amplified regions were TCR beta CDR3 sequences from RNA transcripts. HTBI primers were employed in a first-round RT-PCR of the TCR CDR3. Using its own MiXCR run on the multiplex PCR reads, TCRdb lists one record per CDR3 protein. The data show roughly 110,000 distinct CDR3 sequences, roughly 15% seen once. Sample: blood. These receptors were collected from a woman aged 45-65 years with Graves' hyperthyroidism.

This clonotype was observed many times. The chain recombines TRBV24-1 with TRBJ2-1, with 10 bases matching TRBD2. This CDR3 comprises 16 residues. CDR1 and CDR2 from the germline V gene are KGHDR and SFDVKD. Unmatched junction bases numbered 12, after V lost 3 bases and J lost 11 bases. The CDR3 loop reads CATSDTAGTSDPQQFF. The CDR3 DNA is TGTGCCACCAGTGATACAGCCGGGACTAGCGACCCGCAGCAGTTCTTC.

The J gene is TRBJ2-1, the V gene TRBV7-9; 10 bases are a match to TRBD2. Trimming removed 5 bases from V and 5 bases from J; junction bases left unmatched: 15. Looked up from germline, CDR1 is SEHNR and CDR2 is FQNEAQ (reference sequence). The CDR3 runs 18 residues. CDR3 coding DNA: TGTGCCAGCAGCCCTCGGGGGGGTACTAGCGGGGCCAACAATGAGCAGTTCTTC. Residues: CASSPRGGTSGANNEQFF.

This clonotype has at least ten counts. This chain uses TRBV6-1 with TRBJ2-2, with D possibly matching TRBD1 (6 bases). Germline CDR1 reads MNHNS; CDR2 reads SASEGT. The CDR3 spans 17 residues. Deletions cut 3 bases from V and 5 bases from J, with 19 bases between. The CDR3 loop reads CASSDRLSTRGTGELFF. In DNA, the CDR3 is TGTGCCAGCAGTGATCGGCTGTCAACCAGGGGAACCGGGGAGCTGTTTTTT.

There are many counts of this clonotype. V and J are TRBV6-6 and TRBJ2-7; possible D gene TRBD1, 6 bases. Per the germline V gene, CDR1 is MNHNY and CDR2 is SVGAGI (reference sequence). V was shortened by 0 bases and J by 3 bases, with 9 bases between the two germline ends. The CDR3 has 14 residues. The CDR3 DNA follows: TGTGCCAGCAGTTACTCCGGACAGTTCTACGAGCAGTACGTC. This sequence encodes CASSYSGQFYEQYV.

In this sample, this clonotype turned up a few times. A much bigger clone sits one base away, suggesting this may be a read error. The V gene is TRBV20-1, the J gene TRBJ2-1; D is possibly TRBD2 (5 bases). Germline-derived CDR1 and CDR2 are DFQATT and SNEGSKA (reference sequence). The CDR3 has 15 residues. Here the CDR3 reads CSAPKGRDTYSEQFF. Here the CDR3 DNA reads TGCAGTGCTCCGAAAGGGAGAGATACCTACAGTGAGCAGTTCTTC.

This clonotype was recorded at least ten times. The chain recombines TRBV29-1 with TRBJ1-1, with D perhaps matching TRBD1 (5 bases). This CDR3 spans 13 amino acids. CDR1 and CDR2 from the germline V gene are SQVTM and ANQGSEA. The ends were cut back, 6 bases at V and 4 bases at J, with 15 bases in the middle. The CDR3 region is CSVSPGSGTEAFF. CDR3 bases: TGCAGCGTATCTCCAGGGTCGGGCACTGAAGCTTTCTTT.

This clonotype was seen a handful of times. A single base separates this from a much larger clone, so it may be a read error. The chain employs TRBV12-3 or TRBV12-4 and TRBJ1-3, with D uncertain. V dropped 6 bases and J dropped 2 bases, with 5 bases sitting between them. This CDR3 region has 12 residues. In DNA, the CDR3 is TGTGCCAGCAGCGGGCCTGGAAACACCATATATTTT. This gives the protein CASSGPGNTIYF.

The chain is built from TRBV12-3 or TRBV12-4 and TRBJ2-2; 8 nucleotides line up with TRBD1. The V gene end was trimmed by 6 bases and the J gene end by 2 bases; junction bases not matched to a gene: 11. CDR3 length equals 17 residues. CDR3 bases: TGTGCCAGCAGCCCCTCCGGGACAGGAACCAACACCGGGGAGCTGTTTTTT. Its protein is CASSPSGTGTNTGELFF.

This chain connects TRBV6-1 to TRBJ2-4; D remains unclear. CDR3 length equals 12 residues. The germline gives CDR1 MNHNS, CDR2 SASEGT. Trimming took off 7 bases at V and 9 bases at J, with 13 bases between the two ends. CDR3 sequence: CASNGVGSIQYF. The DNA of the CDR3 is TGTGCCAGCAACGGAGTGGGAAGCATTCAGTACTTC.

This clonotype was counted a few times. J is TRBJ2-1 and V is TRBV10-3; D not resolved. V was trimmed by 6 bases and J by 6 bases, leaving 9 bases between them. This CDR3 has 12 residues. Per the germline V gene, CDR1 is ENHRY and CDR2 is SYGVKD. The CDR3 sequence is CAISDKVNEQFF. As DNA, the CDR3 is TGTGCCATCAGCGACAAGGTCAATGAGCAGTTCTTC.

The CDR3 DNA sequence: TGTGCCAGTAGTACGGGACTAGCGGGGGCTAGCTCCTACAATGAGCAGTTCTTC. This sequence encodes CASSTGLAGASSYNEQFF. V and J are TRBV19 and TRBJ2-1; 14 bases fit TRBD2. Losses at the gene ends were 4 bases for V and 0 bases for J; bases not matched to a gene: 5. Germline V gene lookup returns CDR1 LNHDA and CDR2 SQIVND (reference sequence). The CDR3 runs to 18 residues.

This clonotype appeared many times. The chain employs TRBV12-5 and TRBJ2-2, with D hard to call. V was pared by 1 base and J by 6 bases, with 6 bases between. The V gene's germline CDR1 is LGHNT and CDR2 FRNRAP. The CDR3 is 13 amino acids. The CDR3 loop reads CASGLGASGELFF. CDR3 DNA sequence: TGTGCTAGTGGTTTGGGAGCCTCCGGGGAGCTGTTTTTT.

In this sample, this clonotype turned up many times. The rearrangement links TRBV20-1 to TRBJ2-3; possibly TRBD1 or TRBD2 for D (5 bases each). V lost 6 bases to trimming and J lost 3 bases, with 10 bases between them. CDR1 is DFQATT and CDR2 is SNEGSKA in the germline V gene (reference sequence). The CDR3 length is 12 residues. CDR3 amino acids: CSAPEGTDTQYF. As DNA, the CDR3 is TGCAGTGCCCCCGAGGGGACAGATACGCAGTATTTT.

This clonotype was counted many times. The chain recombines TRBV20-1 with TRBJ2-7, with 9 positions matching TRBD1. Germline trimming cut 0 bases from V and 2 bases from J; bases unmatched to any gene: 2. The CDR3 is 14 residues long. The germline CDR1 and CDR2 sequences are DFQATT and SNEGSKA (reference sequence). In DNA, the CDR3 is TGCAGTGCTAGAGAGGGACAGGGAACCTACGAGCAGTACTTC. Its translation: CSAREGQGTYEQYF.

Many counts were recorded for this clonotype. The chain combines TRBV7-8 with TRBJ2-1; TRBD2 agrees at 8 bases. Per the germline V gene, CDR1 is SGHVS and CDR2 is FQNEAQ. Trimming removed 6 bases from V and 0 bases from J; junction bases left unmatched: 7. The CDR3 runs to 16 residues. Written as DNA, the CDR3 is TGTGCCAGCAGTTCCGGACTAGCCCACTCCTACAATGAGCAGTTCTTC. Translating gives CASSSGLAHSYNEQFF.

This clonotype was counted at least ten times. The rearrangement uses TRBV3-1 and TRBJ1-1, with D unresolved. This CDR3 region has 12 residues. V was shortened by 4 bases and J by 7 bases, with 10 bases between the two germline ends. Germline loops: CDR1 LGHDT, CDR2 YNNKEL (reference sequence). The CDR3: CASSPLMGEAFF. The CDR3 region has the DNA TGTGCCAGCAGCCCCTTGATGGGTGAAGCTTTCTTT.

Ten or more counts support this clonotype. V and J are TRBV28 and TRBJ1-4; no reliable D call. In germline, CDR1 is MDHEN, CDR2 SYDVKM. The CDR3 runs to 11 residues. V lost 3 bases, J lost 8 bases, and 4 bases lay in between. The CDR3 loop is CASSLWEKLFF. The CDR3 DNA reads TGTGCCAGCAGTTTGTGGGAAAAACTGTTTTTT.

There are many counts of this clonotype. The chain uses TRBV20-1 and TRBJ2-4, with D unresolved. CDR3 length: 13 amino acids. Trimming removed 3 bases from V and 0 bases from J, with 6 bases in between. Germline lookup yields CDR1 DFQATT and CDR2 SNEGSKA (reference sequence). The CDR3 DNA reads TGCAGTGCTAGTATTCTAGCCAAAAACATTCAGTACTTC. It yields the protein CSASILAKNIQYF.

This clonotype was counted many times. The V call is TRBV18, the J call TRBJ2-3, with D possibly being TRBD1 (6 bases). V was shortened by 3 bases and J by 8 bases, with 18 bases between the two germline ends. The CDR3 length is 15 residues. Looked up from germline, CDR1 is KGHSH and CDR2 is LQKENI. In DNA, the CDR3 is TGTGCCAGCTCACCTAATGGACAGACGACGGGTACGCAGTATTTT. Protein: CASSPNGQTTGTQYF.

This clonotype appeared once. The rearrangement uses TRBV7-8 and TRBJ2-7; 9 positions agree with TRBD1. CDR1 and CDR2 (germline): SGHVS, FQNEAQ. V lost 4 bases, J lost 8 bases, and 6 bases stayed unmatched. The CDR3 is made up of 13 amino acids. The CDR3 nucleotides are TGTGCCAGCAGCTCGGGACAGGGTTTTAAGCAGTACTTC. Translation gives CASSSGQGFKQYF.

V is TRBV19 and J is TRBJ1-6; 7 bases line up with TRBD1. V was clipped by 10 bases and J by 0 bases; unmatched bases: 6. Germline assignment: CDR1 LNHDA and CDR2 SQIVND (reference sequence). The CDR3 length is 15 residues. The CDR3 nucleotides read TGTGCCACCTGGGACAGCCGCTCCTATAATTCACCCCTCCACTTT. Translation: CATWDSRSYNSPLHF.

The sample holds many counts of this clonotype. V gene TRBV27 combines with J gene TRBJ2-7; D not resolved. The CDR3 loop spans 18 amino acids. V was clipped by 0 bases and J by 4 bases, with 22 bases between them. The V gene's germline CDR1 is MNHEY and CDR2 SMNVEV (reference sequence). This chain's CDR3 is CASSLSPRRIPPSYEQYV. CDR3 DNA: TGTGCCAGCAGTTTATCGCCGAGACGAATTCCTCCTTCTTACGAGCAGTACGTC.

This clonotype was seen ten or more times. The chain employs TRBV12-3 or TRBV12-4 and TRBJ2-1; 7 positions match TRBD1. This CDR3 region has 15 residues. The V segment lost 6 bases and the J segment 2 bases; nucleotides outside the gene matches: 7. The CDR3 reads CASRKQGYPYNEQFF. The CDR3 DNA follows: TGTGCCAGCAGAAAACAGGGGTACCCCTACAATGAGCAGTTCTTC.

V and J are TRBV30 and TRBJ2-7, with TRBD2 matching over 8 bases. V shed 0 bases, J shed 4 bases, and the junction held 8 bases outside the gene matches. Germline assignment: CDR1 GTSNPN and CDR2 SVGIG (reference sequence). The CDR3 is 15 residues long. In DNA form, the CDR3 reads TGTGCCTGGAGTGTAACCGGGACTAGGTTTTACGAGCAGTACTTC. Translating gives CAWSVTGTRFYEQYF.

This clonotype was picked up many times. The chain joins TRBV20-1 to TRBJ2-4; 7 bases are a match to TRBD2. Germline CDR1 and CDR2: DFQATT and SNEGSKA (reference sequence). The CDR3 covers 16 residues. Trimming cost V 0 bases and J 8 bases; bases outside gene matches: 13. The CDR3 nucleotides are TGCAGTGCTAGAGATGGGGGGAGGGCCCGTTCTGACATTCAGTACTTC. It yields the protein CSARDGGRARSDIQYF.

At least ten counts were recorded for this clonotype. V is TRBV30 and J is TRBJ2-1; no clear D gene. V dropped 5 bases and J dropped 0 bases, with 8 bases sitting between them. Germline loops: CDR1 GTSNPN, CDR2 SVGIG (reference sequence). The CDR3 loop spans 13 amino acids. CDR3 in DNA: TGTGCCTGGTTGGCAGACTCCTACAATGAGCAGTTCTTC. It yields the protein CAWLADSYNEQFF. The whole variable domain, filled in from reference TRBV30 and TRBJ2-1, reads SQTIHQWPATLVQPVGSPLSLECTVEGTSNPNLYWYRQAAGRGLQLLFYSVGIGQISSEVPQNLSASRPQDRQFILSSKKLLLSDSGFYLCAWLADSYNEQFFGPGTRLTVL.